These 28 T cell receptor beta chains were all obtained from the same sample, sequenced in a study of T cell repertoires in cytomegalovirus infection. TCRdb recomputed calls from the reads with MiXCR, one row per CDR3 protein. The sample carries about 770,000 distinct CDR3 sequences, 25% to 30% recorded once. No antigen has been identified for these receptors. The input for sequencing was cultured CD8+ T cells from PBMCs, taken from culture after CMV antigen stimulation. These receptors were taken from a human donor in good health (CMV status not recorded). Some clones in this sample may be carry-over from other donors' samples.

The chain links TRBV7-9 to TRBJ2-7, with a weak D call TRBD1 (6 bases). Germline CDR1 SEHNR, CDR2 FQNEAQ (reference sequence). The CDR3 has 16 residues. V gave up 2 bases and J gave up 2 bases, with 16 bases separating them. As DNA, the CDR3 is TGTGCCAGCAGCTTAACCCTCGGACAGCGAGCCTACGAGCAGTACTTC. Translated: CASSLTLGQRAYEQYF. The whole variable domain, filled in from reference TRBV7-9 and TRBJ2-7, reads DTGVSQNPRHKITKRGQNVTFRCDPISEHNRLYWYRQTLGQGPEFLTYFQNEAQLEKSRLLSDRFSAERPKGSFSTLEIQRTEQGDSAMYLCASSLTLGQRAYEQYFGPGTRLTVT.

This clonotype has a handful of counts. V gene TRBV7-2 combines with J gene TRBJ2-1, with 8 bases fitting TRBD1. Germline V CDR1 and CDR2: SGHTA, FQGNSA. The CDR3 totals 13 residues. Unmatched junction bases numbered 5, after V lost 4 bases and J lost 9 bases. CDR3 sequence: CASSYRTGPEQFF. In DNA form, the CDR3 reads TGTGCCAGCAGCTACCGGACAGGGCCTGAGCAGTTCTTC.

This clonotype has just a few counts. The genes are TRBV6-6 and TRBJ2-1, with 9 bases identical to TRBD1. This CDR3 region has 15 residues. V shed 5 bases and J 9 bases; nucleotides not matched to a gene: 11. The V gene's germline CDR1 is MNHNY and CDR2 SVGAGI (reference sequence). The CDR3 region has the DNA TGTGCCAGCAGTCACCTCCGGGACAGGGTGCTTGAGCAGTTCTTC. It specifies CASSHLRDRVLEQFF.

This clonotype was seen a few times. The V and J genes are TRBV6-1 and TRBJ2-1; tentative D call: TRBD1 (6 bases). This CDR3 comprises 16 residues. Trimming shortened V by 4 bases and J by 5 bases, and 18 bases separated the two germline ends. Germline V gives CDR1 MNHNS, CDR2 SASEGT. For the CDR3, the DNA is TGTGCCAGCAGTGGATCGAGGGGGAGAGGCCACAATGAGCAGTTCTTC. Protein: CASSGSRGRGHNEQFF.

V gene TRBV28 combines with J gene TRBJ2-1; TRBD2 is a possible D gene (7 bases). This CDR3 has 15 amino acids. Germline V CDR1 and CDR2: MDHEN, SYDVKM. V was clipped by 7 bases and J by 5 bases, with 18 bases between them. The CDR3 is CASTPGASGNNEQFF. In DNA, the CDR3 is TGTGCCAGCACCCCGGGGGCTAGCGGTAACAATGAGCAGTTCTTC. Supplemented by reference TRBV28 and TRBJ2-1, the full variable domain reads DVKVTQSSRYLVKRTGEKVFLECVQDMDHENMFWYRQDPGLGLRLIYFSYDVKMKEKGDIPEGYSVSREKKERFSLILESASTNQTSMYLCASTPGASGNNEQFFGPGTRLTVL.

In this sample, this clonotype turned up a few times. One junction end does not reproduce the germline sequence, and a read error may be involved. The CDR3 DNA is TGTGCCAGCAGGTTGGGACAGACGAACACTGAAGCTTTCTTT. Amino acid sequence: CASRLGQTNTEAFF. The rearrangement links TRBV5-5 to TRBJ1-1, with 7 bases that match TRBD1. CDR1 and CDR2 (germline): SGHKS, YYEKEE (reference sequence). This CDR3 comprises 14 residues.

The chain is built from TRBV4-1 and TRBJ1-5; TRBD1 matches 7 bases. The V gene end was trimmed by 1 base and the J gene end by 5 bases; junction bases not matched to a gene: 5. The CDR3 totals 15 residues. Germline CDR1 is MGHRA and CDR2 is YSYEKL. DNA of the CDR3: TGCGCCAGCAGCCAAGCCGGGACAGAGCATCAGCCCCAGCATTTT. This encodes CASSQAGTEHQPQHF.

This clonotype has a handful of counts. V and J are TRBV27 and TRBJ2-1; 7 bases are shared with TRBD2. Germline V gene data show CDR1 as MNHEY and CDR2 as SMNVEV (reference sequence). This CDR3 contains 15 residues. J was trimmed by 7 bases and V by 5 bases; bases with no gene match: 11. CDR3 coding DNA: TGTGCCAGCAGTCTCCCGGGGGGAACCAGGAATGAGCAGTTCTTC. Encoded protein: CASSLPGGTRNEQFF.

This chain links TRBV7-9 with TRBJ2-5, with D perhaps matching TRBD1 (7 bases). This CDR3 is 14 amino acids long. Germline values: CDR1 SEHNR, CDR2 FQNEAQ (reference sequence). Deletions cut 3 bases from V and 5 bases from J, with 13 bases between. The DNA for the CDR3 is TGTGCCAGCAGCTTGGACTACAGGGGCGAGACCCAGTACTTC. Its translation: CASSLDYRGETQYF.

This clonotype came up many times. The V gene is TRBV7-9, the J gene TRBJ1-5; tentatively, D is TRBD1 (5 bases). CDR1 SEHNR and CDR2 FQNEAQ come from the germline V gene (reference sequence). This CDR3 spans 14 amino acids. V lost 8 bases and J 4 bases, leaving 15 bases between the germline ends. CDR3 amino acids: CASGLAGSNQPQHF. DNA for the CDR3: TGTGCCAGCGGGCTTGCAGGGTCTAATCAGCCCCAGCATTTT.

In its sample, this clonotype was seen once. The rearrangement uses TRBV5-1 and TRBJ2-1; D may be TRBD1 (6 bases). Trimming took off 4 bases at V and 2 bases at J, with 16 bases between the two ends. CDR3 length: 16 residues. Germline V gene sequence: CDR1 SGHRS, CDR2 YFSETQ. Written as DNA, the CDR3 is TGCGCCAGCAGCGACCAAGACAGGACAGCCTACAATGAGCAGTTCTTC. Amino acids: CASSDQDRTAYNEQFF. Variable domain in full (rest from reference TRBV5-1 and TRBJ2-1): KAGVTQTPRYLIKTRGQQVTLSCSPISGHRSVSWYQQTPGQGLQFLFEYFSETQRNKGNFPGRFSGRQFSNSRSEMNVSTLELGDSALYLCASSDQDRTAYNEQFFGPGTRLTVL.

There are many counts of this clonotype. The V gene is TRBV12-3 or TRBV12-4, the J gene TRBJ2-7; D uncertain. This CDR3 spans 13 amino acids. V lost 2 bases and J 7 bases, leaving 12 bases between the germline ends. In nucleotides, the CDR3 is TGTGCCAGCAGTTTAACTGTGGGTAGGGAGCAGTACGTC. Its translation is CASSLTVGREQYV.

V and J are TRBV7-9 and TRBJ1-2, with no clear D. Trimming took 1 base from V and 3 from J, leaving 9 bases between them. The germline V gene has CDR1 SEHNR and CDR2 FQNEAQ (reference sequence). The length of the CDR3 is 14 residues. The CDR3 bases are TGTGCCAGCAGCTTAGTAGACACCGACTATGGCTACACCTTC. This codes for CASSLVDTDYGYTF.

V is TRBV19 and J is TRBJ1-1; D possibly corresponds to TRBD1 (6 bases). This CDR3 is 16 amino acids long. The V gene's germline CDR1 is LNHDA and CDR2 SQIVND (reference sequence). V was shortened by 0 bases and J by 10 bases, with 21 bases between the two germline ends. CDR3 nucleotides: TGTGCCAGTAGTATAGATGTGCGAGGGGGAAGGTCCCGAGCTTTCTTT. It translates to CASSIDVRGGRSRAFF.

This chain links TRBV7-2 with TRBJ2-1; 8 bases are shared with TRBD1. CDR1 is SGHTA, CDR2 FQGNSA, per germline. V dropped 4 bases and J dropped 7; count of bases not matched to a gene: 6. The CDR3 has 14 residues. The CDR3 spells CASSWQGALNEQFF. The CDR3 nucleotides are TGTGCCAGCAGCTGGCAGGGGGCCTTGAATGAGCAGTTCTTC.

The gene calls are TRBV12-5 and TRBJ1-4, with 7 bases fitting TRBD1. The CDR3 is 16 residues long. Trimming took 3 bases from V and 8 from J; bases not matched to a gene: 12. Germline-derived CDR1 and CDR2 are LGHNT and FRNRAP. The CDR3 DNA follows: TGTGCTAGTGGTTTTCTCTTACAGGGGTTGGGAGAAAAACTGTTTTTT. Translated: CASGFLLQGLGEKLFF.

The V call is TRBV11-3, the J call TRBJ2-3; perhaps TRBD2 as D (6 bases). This CDR3 is built from 15 residues. The germline CDR1 and CDR2 sequences are SGHNT and YENEEA. V lost 5 bases to trimming and J lost 4 bases, with 16 bases between them. The CDR3 DNA is TGTGCCAGCAGCCCTACACGGGGGTTTGCAGATACGCAGTATTTT. Amino acids: CASSPTRGFADTQYF. Supplemented by reference TRBV11-3 and TRBJ2-3, the full variable domain reads EAGVVQSPRYKIIEKKQPVAFWCNPISGHNTLYWYLQNLGQGPELLIRYENEEAVDDSQLPKDRFSAERLKGVDSTLKIQPAELGDSAVYLCASSPTRGFADTQYFGPGTRLTVL.

V is TRBV24-1 and J is TRBJ1-2; perhaps TRBD1 as D (6 bases). This CDR3 is built from 19 residues. Trimming took off 2 bases at V and 1 base at J, with 22 bases between the two ends. Germline assignment: CDR1 KGHDR and CDR2 SFDVKD. CDR3 amino acids: CATSDSSGASTPFNYGYTF. CDR3 in DNA: TGTGCCACCAGTGATTCTTCAGGGGCCTCTACTCCTTTTAACTATGGCTACACCTTC.

This clonotype was counted ten times or more. The CDR3 reads CASSLARTSGGYNEQFF. As DNA, the CDR3 is TGTGCCAGCAGCTTAGCGCGGACTAGCGGGGGATACAATGAGCAGTTCTTC. This chain links TRBV7-6 with TRBJ2-1; 13 nucleotides agree with TRBD2. From germline, CDR1 is SGHVS and CDR2 FNYEAQ. J gave up 4 bases and V 0 bases, and 3 bases lay outside the gene matches. This CDR3 contains 17 residues.

The chain employs TRBV20-1 and TRBJ2-2; TRBD1 aligns across 7 bases. CDR3 length equals 16 residues. The J segment lost 5 bases and the V segment lost 0 bases, leaving 9 bases of the junction unmatched. The germline V gene encodes CDR1 DFQATT and CDR2 SNEGSKA (reference sequence). The CDR3 loop is CSARDQEGGRTGELFF. DNA for the CDR3: TGCAGTGCTAGAGATCAGGAAGGGGGCCGGACCGGGGAGCTGTTTTTT.

The chain carries TRBV12-3 or TRBV12-4 and TRBJ2-3; D might be TRBD2 (7 bases). The CDR3 sequence is 18 residues long. The germline V and J ends were trimmed by 6 bases and 0 bases, with 22 bases remaining between them. The CDR3 DNA reads as TGTGCCAGCAGGTCCTCTTCCCGGGGGGCCTATAGCACAGATACGCAGTATTTT. Translation gives CASRSSSRGAYSTDTQYF.

On this clonotype: At one end, the junction sequence differs from germline, possibly due to a read error. The chain employs TRBV20-1 and TRBJ1-1, with TRBD1 matching 10 bases. Germline lookup yields CDR1 DFQATT and CDR2 SNEGSKA (reference sequence). The CDR3 extends over 14 amino acids. Written as DNA, the CDR3 is TGCAGTGCGAGAGGAACCGGGACAGGGGTAGGAGCTTTCTTT. This translates into CSARGTGTGVGAFF.

In its sample, this clonotype was seen a few times. The V call is TRBV12-3 or TRBV12-4, the J call TRBJ1-1; D is unclear. Trimming took 6 bases from V and 0 from J, leaving 8 bases between them. The CDR3 loop spans 13 amino acids. The DNA of the CDR3 is TGTGCCAGCAGGACAAGCTTGAACACTGAAGCTTTCTTT. Translated, it gives CASRTSLNTEAFF.

This clonotype was counted between two and nine times. The rearrangement uses TRBV28 and TRBJ1-1; D uncertain. The CDR3 is 14 amino acids. CDR1 is MDHEN, CDR2 SYDVKM, per germline. V was cut by 6 bases and J by 1 base, with 12 bases left in between. As DNA, the CDR3 is TGTGCCAGCAGGCCCCATCTAAGGAACACTGAAGCTTTCTTT. Its protein product is CASRPHLRNTEAFF.

The chain uses TRBV6-6 and TRBJ1-5; maybe TRBD1 (6 bases). V shed 2 bases and J shed 0 bases, with 14 bases lying between them. CDR3 length: 17 amino acids. The germline CDR1 and CDR2 sequences are MNHNY and SVGAGI (reference sequence). The CDR3 region has the DNA TGTGCCAGCAGTTACACGGACAGACCTTATAGCAATCAGCCCCAGCATTTT. Translating it yields CASSYTDRPYSNQPQHF.

This clonotype was counted at least ten times. V is TRBV7-6 and J is TRBJ2-7, with 9 bases aligning to TRBD1. Trimming at V came to 3 bases and at J to 5 bases, leaving 11 bases not matched to a gene. CDR1 SGHVS and CDR2 FNYEAQ come from the germline V gene. The CDR3 length is 16 residues. The chain's CDR3 is CASSFPGQGSGDEQYF. The CDR3 DNA is TGTGCCAGCAGCTTCCCGGGACAGGGCTCCGGAGACGAGCAGTACTTC.

This clonotype was detected only a few times. This rearrangement joins TRBV6-5 to TRBJ2-3; 9 bases agree with TRBD2. V trimming: 2 bases; J trimming: 7 bases; junction bases outside the gene matches: 4. Germline loops: CDR1 MNHEY, CDR2 SVGAGI. This CDR3 spans 14 amino acids. DNA for the CDR3: TGTGCCAGCAGTTACGCGGGGGGGCCGAATACGCAGTATTTT. Its translation is CASSYAGGPNTQYF.

This clonotype was counted a few times. The CDR3 loop reads CATSDIPLGQGAIGGMFF. DNA of the CDR3: TGTGCCACCAGTGATATTCCTTTGGGGCAGGGGGCTATCGGGGGGATGTTCTTC. The chain joins TRBV24-1 to TRBJ2-1; a weak D match, TRBD1 (8 bases). The CDR3 is 18 amino acids. Trimming took 3 bases from V and 15 from J, leaving 32 bases between them. CDR1 is KGHDR and CDR2 is SFDVKD in the germline V gene.